This TCR beta chain stems from a study of human T cells and chemical hapten exposure. Using its own MiXCR run on the RACE reads, TCRdb lists one record per CDR3 protein. The data hold about 350,000 distinct CDR3 sequences, with around 6% observed a single time. In this sample, this clonotype turned up a few times. Documented time point: patch test 2, 6 weeks after DPC sensitization. Treatment: therapeutic diphenylcyclopropenone sensitization with weekly scalp DPC. The CDR3 sequence is 14 residues long. The germline V gene has CDR1 SQVTM and CDR2 ANQGSEA. V was clipped by 4 bases and J by 0 bases, with 9 bases between them.

Sequenced here: whole blood, sampled in connection with sensitization to the hapten diphenylcyclopropenone (DPC). V is TRBV29-1 and J is TRBJ2-2; D unclear. This TCR came from a woman between 18 and 29 years old with alopecia areata. Some clones in this sample may be carry-over from other donors' samples. The CDR3: CSVGSQANTGELFF. CDR3 coding DNA: TGCAGCGTTGGTAGTCAGGCGAACACCGGGGAGCTGTTTTTT.